What follows describes a single T cell receptor (beta chain). The antigen remains undetermined. The data are from a study of CD8 T cells in ankylosing spondylitis. Overall study results and limits: Within ankylosing spondylitis blood, a TCR beta motif made up of eight or nine highly homologous variants appeared to be characteristic.

V lost 4 bases, J lost 1 base, and 11 bases lay in between. Germline V lookup: CDR1 MNHEY, CDR2 SVGAGI. This CDR3 has 15 residues. TCRdb redid the calling of the 5' RACE reads with MiXCR, one entry per CDR3 protein. The sample includes under 150,000 distinct CDR3 sequences, roughly 9% of them seen just once. This clonotype was obtained from a male donor with ankylosing spondylitis or in good health (not recorded which). Sequencing was carried out using blood, either unsorted or a sorted T cell fraction (not recorded which). The J gene is TRBJ1-5, the V gene TRBV6-5, with TRBD1 as a possible D gene (5 bases). CDR3 in amino acids: CASSLQGLSNQPQHF. DNA for the CDR3: TGTGCCAGCAGTTTGCAGGGATTAAGCAATCAGCCCCAGCATTTT.